This TCR beta chain originates from a study of graft-versus-host responses after intestinal transplantation. Study as a whole: Isolated intestinal, liver-intestinal, or multivisceral transplants had been given to the recipients. Each patient got anti-thymocyte globulin induction, then tacrolimus and steroids for roughly 3 years.

Sequencing used immunoSEQ multiplex PCR; TCRdb keeps in-frame clones, though not all of them. The table lists some 90,000 clones, roughly 90% of them singletons. Details on this clone: Antigen specificity is unknown.

This clonotype was obtained from a human donor who was the organ donor for an intestinal transplant. The material sequenced was unstimulated CD8+ T cells sorted from spleen or lymph node cells, taken before transplant.

The CDR3 loop is CASSQGAQGRDQPQHF. The CDR3, as DNA: TGTGCCAGCAGCCAAGGGGCTCAGGGGCGGGATCAGCCCCAGCATTTT. The chain combines TRBV14 with TRBJ1-5, with D possibly matching TRBD1 (6 bases). V was clipped by 1 base and J by 5 bases, with 15 bases between them. The CDR3 covers 16 residues. Germline CDR1 and CDR2: SGHDN and FVKESK.